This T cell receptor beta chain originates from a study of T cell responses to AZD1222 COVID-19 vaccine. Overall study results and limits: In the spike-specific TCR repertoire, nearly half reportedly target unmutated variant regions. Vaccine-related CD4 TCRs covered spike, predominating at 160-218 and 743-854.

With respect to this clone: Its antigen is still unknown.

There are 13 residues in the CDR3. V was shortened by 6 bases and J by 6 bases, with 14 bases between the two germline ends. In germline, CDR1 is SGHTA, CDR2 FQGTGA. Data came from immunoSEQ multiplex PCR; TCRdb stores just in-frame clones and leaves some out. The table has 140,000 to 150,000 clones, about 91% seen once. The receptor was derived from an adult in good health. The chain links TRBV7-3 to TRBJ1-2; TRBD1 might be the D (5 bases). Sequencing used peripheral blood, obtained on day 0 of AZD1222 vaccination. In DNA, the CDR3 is TGTGCCAGCAGGCACGGGACGGTTGATGGCTACACCTTC. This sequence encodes CASRHGTVDGYTF.